This TCR beta chain was identified in a study of cytomegalovirus exposure and HLA in healthy donors. General study points: Associated with cytomegalovirus, according to the listing, were 164 TCR beta chains. Most TCR sequences proved rare, with some public TCRs found in many donors.

Concerning this clone itself: What it binds is not known.

Sequenced by immunoSEQ multiplex PCR; TCRdb stores in-frame clones only, minus some. The profile shows 120,000 or so clones, 70% to 90% of them singletons. V lost 4 bases to trimming and J lost 3 bases; unmatched junction nucleotides: 2. The CDR3 spans 15 residues. In germline, CDR1 is SGHRS, CDR2 YFSETQ. V and J are TRBV5-1 and TRBJ1-6, with 9 bases that match TRBD1. The specimen sequenced was PBMCs. This TCR came from a young woman in good health and CMV-seronegative. The CDR3 sequence: CASSPTGGYNSPLHF. DNA of the CDR3: TGCGCCAGCAGCCCGACAGGGGGCTATAATTCACCCCTCCACTTT.